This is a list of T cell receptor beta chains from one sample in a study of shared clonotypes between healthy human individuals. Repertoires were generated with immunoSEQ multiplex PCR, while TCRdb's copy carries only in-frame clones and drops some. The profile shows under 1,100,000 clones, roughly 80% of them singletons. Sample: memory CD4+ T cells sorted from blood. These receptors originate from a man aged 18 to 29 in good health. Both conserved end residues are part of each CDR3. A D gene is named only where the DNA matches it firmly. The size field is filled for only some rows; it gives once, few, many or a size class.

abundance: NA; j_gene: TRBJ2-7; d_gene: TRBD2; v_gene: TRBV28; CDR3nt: TGTGCCAGCACGTCCGGGACTAGCGGATACGAGCAGTACTTC; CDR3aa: CASTSGTSGYEQYF
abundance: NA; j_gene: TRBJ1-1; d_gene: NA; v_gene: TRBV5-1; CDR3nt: TGCGCCAGCAGCTTGTTAGGGCAAGAAGCTTTCTTT; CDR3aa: CASSLLGQEAFF
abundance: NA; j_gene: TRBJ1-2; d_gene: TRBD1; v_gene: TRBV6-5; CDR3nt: TGTGCCAGCAGTTACGCAGGGGGCGACTATGGCTACACCTTC; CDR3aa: CASSYAGGDYGYTF
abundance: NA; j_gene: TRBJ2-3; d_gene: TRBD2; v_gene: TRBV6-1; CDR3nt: TGTGCCAGCAGTCAAGCGGTAGGGACTAGCGGCACAGATACGCAGTATTTT; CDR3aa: CASSQAVGTSGTDTQYF
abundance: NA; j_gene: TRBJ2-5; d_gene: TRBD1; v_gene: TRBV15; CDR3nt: TGTGCCACCAGCAGAGGTGACAGGGGGCTCCAGGAGACCCAGTACTTC; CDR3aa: CATSRGDRGLQETQYF
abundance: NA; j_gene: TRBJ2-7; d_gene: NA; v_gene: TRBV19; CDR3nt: TGTGCCAGTAAAACATTACAGGCCCCCTACGAGCAGTACTTC; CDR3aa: CASKTLQAPYEQYF
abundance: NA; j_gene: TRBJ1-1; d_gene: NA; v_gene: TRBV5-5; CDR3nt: TGTGCCAGCAGCTTGGCCGACAGCTTCACTGAAGCTTTCTTT; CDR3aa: CASSLADSFTEAFF
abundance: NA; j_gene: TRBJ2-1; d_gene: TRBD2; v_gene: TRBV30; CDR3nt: TGTGCCTGGAAGCGGGAAAGCTCCTACAATGAGCAGTTCTTC; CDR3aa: CAWKRESSYNEQFF
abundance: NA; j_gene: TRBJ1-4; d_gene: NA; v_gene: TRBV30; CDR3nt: TGTGCCTGGAGGGACGGCTTTAATGAAAAACTGTTTTTT; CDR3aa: CAWRDGFNEKLFF
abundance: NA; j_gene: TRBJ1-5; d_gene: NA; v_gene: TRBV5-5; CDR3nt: TGTGCCAGCAGCTTGTCGGGGAATCAGCCCCAGCATTTT; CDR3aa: CASSLSGNQPQHF
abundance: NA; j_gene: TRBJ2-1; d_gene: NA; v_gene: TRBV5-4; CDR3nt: TGTGCCAGCAGCCAGGACCCGAGCTCCTACAATGAGCAGTTCTTC; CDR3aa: CASSQDPSSYNEQFF
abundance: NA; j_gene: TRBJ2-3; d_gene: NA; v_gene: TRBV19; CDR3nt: TGTGCCAGTAGTATAAGATCTAGCGACGGGAATACGCAGTATTTT; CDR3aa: CASSIRSSDGNTQYF
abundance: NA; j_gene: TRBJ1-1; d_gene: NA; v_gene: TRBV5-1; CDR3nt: TGCGCCAGCAGCCTGGACTGGAGCATGAACACTGAAGCTTTCTTT; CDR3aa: CASSLDWSMNTEAFF
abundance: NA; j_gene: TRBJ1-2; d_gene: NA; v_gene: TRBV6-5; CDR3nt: TGTGCCATCGGGAAGGGAGGCTACACCTTC; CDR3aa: CAIGKGGYTF
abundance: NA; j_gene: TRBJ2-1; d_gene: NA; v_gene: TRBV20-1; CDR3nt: TGCAGTGCTAGGGGGTTCGATGAGCAGTTCTTC; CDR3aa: CSARGFDEQFF
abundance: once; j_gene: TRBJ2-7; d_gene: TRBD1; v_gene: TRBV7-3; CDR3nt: TGTGCCAGCAGCCAACAGGGGGCAGGGTACGAGCAGTACTTC; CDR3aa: CASSQQGAGYEQYF